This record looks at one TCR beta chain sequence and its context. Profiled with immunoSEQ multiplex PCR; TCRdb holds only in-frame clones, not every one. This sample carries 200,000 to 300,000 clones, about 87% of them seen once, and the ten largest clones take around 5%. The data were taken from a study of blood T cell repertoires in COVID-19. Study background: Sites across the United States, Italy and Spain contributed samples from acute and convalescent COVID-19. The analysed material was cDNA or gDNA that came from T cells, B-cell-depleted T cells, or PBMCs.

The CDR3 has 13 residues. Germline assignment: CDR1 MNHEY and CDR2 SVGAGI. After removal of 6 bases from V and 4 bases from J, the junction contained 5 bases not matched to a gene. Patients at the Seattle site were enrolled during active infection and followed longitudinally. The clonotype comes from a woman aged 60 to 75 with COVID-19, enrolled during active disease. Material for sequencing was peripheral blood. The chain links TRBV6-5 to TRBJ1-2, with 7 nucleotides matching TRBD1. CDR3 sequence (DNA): TGTGCCAGCAGCCATGGGGACAGCTATGGCTACACCTTC. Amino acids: CASSHGDSYGYTF.